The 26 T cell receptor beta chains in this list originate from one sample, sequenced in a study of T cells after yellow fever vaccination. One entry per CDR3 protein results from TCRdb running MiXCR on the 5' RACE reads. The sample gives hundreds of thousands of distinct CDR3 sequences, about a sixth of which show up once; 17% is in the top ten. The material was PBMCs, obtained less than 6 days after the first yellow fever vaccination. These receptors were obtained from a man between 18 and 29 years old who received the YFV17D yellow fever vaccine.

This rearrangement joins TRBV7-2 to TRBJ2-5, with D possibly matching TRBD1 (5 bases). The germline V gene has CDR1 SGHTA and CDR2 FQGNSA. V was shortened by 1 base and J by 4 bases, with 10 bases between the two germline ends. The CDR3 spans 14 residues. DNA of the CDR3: TGTGCCAGCAGCTTAGGGGGCCAGAGAGAGACCCAGTACTTC. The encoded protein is CASSLGGQRETQYF.

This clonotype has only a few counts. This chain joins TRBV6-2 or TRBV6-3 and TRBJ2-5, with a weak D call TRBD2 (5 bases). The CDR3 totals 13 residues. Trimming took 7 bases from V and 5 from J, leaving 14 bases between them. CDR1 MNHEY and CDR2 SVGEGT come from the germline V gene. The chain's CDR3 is CASKSTGYETQYF. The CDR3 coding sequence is TGTGCCAGCAAAAGTACGGGGTACGAGACCCAGTACTTC.

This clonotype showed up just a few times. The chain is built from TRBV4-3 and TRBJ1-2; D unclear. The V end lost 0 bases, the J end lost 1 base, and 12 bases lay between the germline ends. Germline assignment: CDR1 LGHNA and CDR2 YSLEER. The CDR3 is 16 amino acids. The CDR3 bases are TGCGCCAGCAGCCAAGAGTGGGCGGGTAATAACTATGGCTACACCTTC. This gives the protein CASSQEWAGNNYGYTF.

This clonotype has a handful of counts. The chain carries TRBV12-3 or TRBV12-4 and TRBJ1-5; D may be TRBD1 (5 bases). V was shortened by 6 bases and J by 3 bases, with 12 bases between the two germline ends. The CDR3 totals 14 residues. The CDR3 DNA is TGTGCCAGCAGGCCTCAGGGAGTCAATCAGCCCCAGCATTTT. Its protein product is CASRPQGVNQPQHF.

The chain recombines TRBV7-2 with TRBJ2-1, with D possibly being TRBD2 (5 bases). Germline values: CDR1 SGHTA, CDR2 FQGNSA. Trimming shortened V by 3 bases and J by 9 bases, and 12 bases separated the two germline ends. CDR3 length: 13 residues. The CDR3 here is CASSFTRDGEQFF. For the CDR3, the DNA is TGTGCCAGCAGCTTCACTAGGGATGGTGAGCAGTTCTTC.

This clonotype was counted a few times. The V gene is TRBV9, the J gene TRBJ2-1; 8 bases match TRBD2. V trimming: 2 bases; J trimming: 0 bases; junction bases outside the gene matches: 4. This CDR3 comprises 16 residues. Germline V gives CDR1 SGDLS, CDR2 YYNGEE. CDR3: CASSVSGVSSYNEQFF. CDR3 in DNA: TGTGCCAGCAGCGTTAGCGGGGTGAGCTCCTACAATGAGCAGTTCTTC. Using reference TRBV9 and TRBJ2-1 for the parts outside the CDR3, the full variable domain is DSGVTQTPKHLITATGQRVTLRCSPRSGDLSVYWYQQSLDQGLQFLIQYYNGEERAKGNILERFSAQQFPDLHSELNLSSLELGDSALYFCASSVSGVSSYNEQFFGPGTRLTVL.

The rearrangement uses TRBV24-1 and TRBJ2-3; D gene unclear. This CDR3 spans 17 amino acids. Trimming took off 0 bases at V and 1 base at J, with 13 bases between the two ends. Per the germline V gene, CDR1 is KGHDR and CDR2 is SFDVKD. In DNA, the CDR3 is TGTGCCACCAGTGATTTGCCCGGCAGATCCGGCACAGATACGCAGTATTTT. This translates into CATSDLPGRSGTDTQYF.

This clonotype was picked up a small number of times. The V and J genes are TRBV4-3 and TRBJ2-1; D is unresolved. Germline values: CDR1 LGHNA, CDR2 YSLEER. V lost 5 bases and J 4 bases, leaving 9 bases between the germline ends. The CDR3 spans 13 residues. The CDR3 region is CASSMYGYNEQFF. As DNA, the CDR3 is TGCGCCAGCAGCATGTACGGATACAATGAGCAGTTCTTC.

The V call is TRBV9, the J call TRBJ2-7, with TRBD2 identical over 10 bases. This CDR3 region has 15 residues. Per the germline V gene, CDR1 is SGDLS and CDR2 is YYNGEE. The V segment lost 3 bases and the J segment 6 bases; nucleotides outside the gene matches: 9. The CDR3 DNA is TGTGCCAGCAGCGCGAGCGGGGGGGCCGTGGTCGAGCAGTACTTC. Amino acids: CASSASGGAVVEQYF.

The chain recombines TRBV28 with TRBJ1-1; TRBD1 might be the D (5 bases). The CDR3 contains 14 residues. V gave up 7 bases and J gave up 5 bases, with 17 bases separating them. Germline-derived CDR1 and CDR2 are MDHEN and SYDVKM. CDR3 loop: CASNTPGGWTEAFF. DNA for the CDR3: TGTGCCAGCAATACACCCGGGGGGTGGACTGAAGCTTTCTTT.

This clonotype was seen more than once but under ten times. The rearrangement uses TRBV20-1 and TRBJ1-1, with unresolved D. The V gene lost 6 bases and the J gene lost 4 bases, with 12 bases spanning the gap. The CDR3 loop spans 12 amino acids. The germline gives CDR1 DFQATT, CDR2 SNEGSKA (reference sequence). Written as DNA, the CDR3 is TGCAGTGCGTTAGGGTTGGGCACTGAAGCTTTCTTT. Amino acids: CSALGLGTEAFF.

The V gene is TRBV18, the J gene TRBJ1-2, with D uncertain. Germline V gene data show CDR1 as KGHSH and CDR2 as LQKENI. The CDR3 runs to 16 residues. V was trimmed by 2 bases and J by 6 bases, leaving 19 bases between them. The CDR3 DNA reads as TGTGCCAGCTCACCAAATAACCCGACGGGATATGATGGCTACACCTTC. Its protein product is CASSPNNPTGYDGYTF.

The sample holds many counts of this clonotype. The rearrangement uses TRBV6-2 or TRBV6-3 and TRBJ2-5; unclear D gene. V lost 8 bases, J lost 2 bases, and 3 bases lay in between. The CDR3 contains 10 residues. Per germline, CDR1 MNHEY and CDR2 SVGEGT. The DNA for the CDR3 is TGTGCCAGCCGTCAAGAGACCCAGTACTTC. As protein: CASRQETQYF.

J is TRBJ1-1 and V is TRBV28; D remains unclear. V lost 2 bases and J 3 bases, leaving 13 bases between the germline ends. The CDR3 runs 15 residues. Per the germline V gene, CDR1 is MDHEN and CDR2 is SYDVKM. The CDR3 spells CASSLPGITDTEAFF. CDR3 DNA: TGTGCCAGCAGTTTACCAGGAATTACGGACACTGAAGCTTTCTTT.

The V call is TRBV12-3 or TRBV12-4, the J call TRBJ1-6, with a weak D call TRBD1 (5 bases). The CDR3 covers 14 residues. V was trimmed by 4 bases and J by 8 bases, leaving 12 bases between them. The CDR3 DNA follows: TGTGCCAGCAGTTCCCAGGGTTATTATTCACCCCTCCACTTT. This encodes CASSSQGYYSPLHF.

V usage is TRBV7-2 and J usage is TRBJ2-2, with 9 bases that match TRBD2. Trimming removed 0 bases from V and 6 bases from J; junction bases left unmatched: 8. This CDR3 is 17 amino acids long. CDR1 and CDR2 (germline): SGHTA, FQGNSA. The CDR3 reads CASSLAFPSGVPGELFF. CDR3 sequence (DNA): TGTGCCAGCAGCTTAGCGTTTCCTAGCGGGGTCCCCGGGGAGCTGTTTTTT. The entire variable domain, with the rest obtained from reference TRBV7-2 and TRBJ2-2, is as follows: GAGVSQSPSNKVTEKGKDVELRCDPISGHTALYWYRQSLGQGLEFLIYFQGNSAPDKSGLPSDRFSAERTGGSVSTLTIQRTQQEDSAVYLCASSLAFPSGVPGELFFGEGSRLTVL.

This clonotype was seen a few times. CDR3 in DNA: TGTGCCAGCAGCATCTCCGGGCGCAATGAGCAGTTCTTC. It specifies CASSISGRNEQFF. The chain couples TRBV7-6 to TRBJ2-1; D uncertain. Between the trimmed V and J ends, which lost 5 bases and 6 bases, there was a span of 11 bases. The CDR3 consists of 13 residues. Germline V gene lookup returns CDR1 SGHVS and CDR2 FNYEAQ.

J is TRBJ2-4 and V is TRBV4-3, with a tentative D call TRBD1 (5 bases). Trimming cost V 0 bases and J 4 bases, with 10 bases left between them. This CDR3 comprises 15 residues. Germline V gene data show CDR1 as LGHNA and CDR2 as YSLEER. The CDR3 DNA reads TGCGCCAGCAGCCAAGAAGGGGCCCCAAAAAACATTCAGTACTTC. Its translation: CASSQEGAPKNIQYF.

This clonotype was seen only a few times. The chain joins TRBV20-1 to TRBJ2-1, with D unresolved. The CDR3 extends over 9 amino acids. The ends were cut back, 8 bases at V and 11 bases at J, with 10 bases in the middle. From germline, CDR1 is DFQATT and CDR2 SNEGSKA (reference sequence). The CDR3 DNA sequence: TGCAGTTTAAGCAGCAAGCAGTTCTTC. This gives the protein CSLSSKQFF.

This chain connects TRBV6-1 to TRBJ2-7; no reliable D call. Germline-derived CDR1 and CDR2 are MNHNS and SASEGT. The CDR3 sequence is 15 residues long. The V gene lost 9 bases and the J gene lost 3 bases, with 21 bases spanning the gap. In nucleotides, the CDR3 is TGTGCCAGTGCCCCTCTTGGGAACTACGGCTACGAGCAGTACTTC. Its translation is CASAPLGNYGYEQYF.

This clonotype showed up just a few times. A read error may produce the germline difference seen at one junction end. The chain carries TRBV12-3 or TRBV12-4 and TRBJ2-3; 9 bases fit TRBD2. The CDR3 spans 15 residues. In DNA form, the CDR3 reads TGTGCCAGCAGTTTAAAAGTAGCGGCTAGCGGGGCCAGGGATTTT. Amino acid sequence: CASSLKVAASGARDF.

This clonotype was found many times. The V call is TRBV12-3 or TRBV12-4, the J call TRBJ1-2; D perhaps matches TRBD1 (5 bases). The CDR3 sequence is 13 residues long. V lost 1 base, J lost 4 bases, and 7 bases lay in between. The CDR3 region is CASSLGGTYGYTF. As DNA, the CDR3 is TGTGCCAGCAGTTTAGGGGGGACCTATGGCTACACCTTC.

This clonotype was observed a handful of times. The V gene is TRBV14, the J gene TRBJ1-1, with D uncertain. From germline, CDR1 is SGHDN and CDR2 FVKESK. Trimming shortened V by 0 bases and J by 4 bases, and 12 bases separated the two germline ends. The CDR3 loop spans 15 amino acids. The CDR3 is CASSQDGSASTEAFF. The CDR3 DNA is TGTGCCAGCAGCCAAGATGGCAGTGCGAGCACTGAAGCTTTCTTT.

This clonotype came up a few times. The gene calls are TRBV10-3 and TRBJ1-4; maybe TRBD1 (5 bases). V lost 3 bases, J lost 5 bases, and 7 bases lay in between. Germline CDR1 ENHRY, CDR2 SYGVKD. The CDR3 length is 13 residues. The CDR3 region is CAISDRANEKLFF. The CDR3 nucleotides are TGTGCCATCAGTGACAGGGCGAATGAAAAACTGTTTTTT.

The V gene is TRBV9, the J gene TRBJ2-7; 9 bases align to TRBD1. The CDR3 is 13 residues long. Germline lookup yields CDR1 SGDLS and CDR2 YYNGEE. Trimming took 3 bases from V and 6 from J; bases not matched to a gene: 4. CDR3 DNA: TGTGCCAGCAGCGCGGGACAGGGTACCGAGCAGTACGTC. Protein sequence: CASSAGQGTEQYV.

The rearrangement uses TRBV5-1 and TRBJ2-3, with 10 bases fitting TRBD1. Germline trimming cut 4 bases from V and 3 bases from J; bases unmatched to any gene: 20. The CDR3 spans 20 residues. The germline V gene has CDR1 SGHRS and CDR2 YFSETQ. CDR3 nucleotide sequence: TGCGCCAGCAGCCGAACAACCTACGGGACAGGGGTTAGGCAAACAGATACGCAGTATTTT. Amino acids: CASSRTTYGTGVRQTDTQYF.